This T cell receptor beta chain was identified in a study of prognosis after radiotherapy for stage I lung cancer. In the study overall: Subsequent to radiotherapy, distant metastatic disease emerged in a handful of patients (median roughly 7 months), whereas roughly 14 exhibited no significant progression.

Two-round multiplex PCR on genomic DNA was the method by which TCR beta CDR3 was amplified. The use of primers specific to each TRBV and TRBJ gene characterized first-round PCR. TCRdb analysed the multiplex PCR reads with MiXCR anew, one entry per CDR3 protein. The data contain about 59,000 distinct CDR3 sequences, about 25% of them singletons. Comments on this clonotype: A far larger clone is just one base off, so this is likely a read error.

Between the trimmed V and J ends, which lost 7 bases and 0 bases, there was a span of 6 bases. Germline V gives CDR1 MNHEY, CDR2 SVGEGT. The CDR3 has 12 amino acids. This rearrangement joins TRBV6-2 or TRBV6-3 to TRBJ1-1; the D is unclear. The receptor comes from a donor aged 50 or older with non-small cell lung cancer. Material: PBMCs, obtained before or after stereotactic body radiation therapy (not recorded which). CDR3 sequence reads: CASNYMNTEAFF. The DNA for the CDR3 is TGTGCCAGCAATTATATGAACACTGAAGCTTTCTTT.